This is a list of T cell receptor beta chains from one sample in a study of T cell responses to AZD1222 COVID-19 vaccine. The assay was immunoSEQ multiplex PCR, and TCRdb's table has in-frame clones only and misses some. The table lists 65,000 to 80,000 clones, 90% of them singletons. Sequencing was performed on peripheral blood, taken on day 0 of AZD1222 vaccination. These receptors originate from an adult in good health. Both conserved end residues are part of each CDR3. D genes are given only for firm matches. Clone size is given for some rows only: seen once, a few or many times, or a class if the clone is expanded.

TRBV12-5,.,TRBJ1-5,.,CASGLDLFENQPQHF,TGTGCTAGTGGTTTGGATCTATTCGAGAATCAGCCCCAGCATTTT
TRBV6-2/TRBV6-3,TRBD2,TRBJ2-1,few,CASSSKTSGSPYNEQFF,TGTGCCAGCAGTTCTAAGACTAGCGGATCACCTTACAATGAGCAGTTCTTC
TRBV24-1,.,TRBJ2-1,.,CATKGETSNEQFF,TGTGCCACCAAGGGTGAAACATCCAATGAGCAGTTCTTC
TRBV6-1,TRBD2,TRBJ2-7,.,CASSEALQRGGYEQYF,TGTGCCAGCAGTGAAGCGCTGCAGCGGGGGGGCTACGAGCAGTACTTC
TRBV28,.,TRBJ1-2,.,CASSYQVFRAYYGYTF,TGTGCCAGCAGTTACCAAGTTTTTCGGGCTTACTATGGCTACACCTTC
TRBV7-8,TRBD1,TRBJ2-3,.,CASPEGTVAELRDTQYF,TGTGCCAGCCCCGAAGGGACAGTGGCCGAACTTCGAGATACGCAGTATTTT
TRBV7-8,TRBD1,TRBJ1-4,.,CASSRDRAANEKLFF,TGTGCCAGCAGCCGGGACAGGGCAGCTAATGAAAAACTGTTTTTT
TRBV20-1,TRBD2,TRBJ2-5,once,CSASSPSGGEGETQYF,TGCAGTGCTAGTTCTCCTAGCGGGGGGGAAGGAGAGACCCAGTACTTC
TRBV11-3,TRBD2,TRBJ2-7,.,CASSLAGGSYEQYF,TGTGCCAGCAGCTTAGCGGGAGGGTCCTACGAGCAGTACTTC
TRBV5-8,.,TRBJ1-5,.,CASLRLTANQPQHF,TGTGCCAGCCTACGACTAACGGCTAATCAGCCCCAGCATTTT
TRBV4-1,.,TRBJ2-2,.,CASSQKVDGGELFF,TGCGCCAGCAGCCAAAAGGTTGATGGCGGGGAGCTGTTTTTT